These T cell receptor beta chains were read from a single sample in a study of T-cell reconstitution after alpha-beta-depleted transplantation in children. In TCRdb, the PCR reads were re-called with MiXCR into one record per CDR3 protein. In the table there are 200,000 to 250,000 distinct CDR3 sequences, roughly a quarter of which are singletons. The sequencing here drew on PBMCs, mostly from graft donor cells, taken 360 days after TCRalphabeta/CD19-depleted stem cell transplant. These receptor sequences come from a female patient between 2 and 15 years old who had a stem cell transplant for congenital amegakaryocytic thrombocytopenia, so the T cells may come from the graft donor. Each CDR3 is given with its conserved first and last residue. Each record gives: V gene, J gene, clone size, D gene, CDR3 protein, CDR3 DNA. A D gene is named only where the DNA matches it firmly. Clone size is given for some rows only: seen once, a few or many times, or a class if the clone is expanded.

V: TRBV4-2
J: TRBJ1-5
size: -
D: TRBD1
CDR3: CASSRGTGRFDPQHF
DNA: TGTGCCAGCAGCCGAGGGACAGGGAGATTTGACCCCCAGCATTTT

V: TRBV5-1
J: TRBJ2-3
size: few
D: TRBD2
CDR3: CASFPGLAPSTDTQYF
DNA: TGCGCCAGCTTCCCGGGACTAGCGCCTTCCACAGATACGCAGTATTTT

V: TRBV12-3/TRBV12-4
J: TRBJ2-1
size: -
D: -
CDR3: CASSFGPPGNEQFF
DNA: TGTGCCAGCAGTTTTGGCCCCCCGGGCAATGAGCAGTTCTTC

V: TRBV7-2
J: TRBJ2-3
size: few
D: -
CDR3: CASSAGHTDTQYF
DNA: TGTGCCAGCAGCGCCGGCCACACAGATACGCAGTATTTT

V: TRBV7-6
J: TRBJ2-5
size: many
D: -
CDR3: CASSLARSETQYF
DNA: TGTGCCAGCAGCTTAGCGCGTTCCGAGACCCAGTACTTC

V: TRBV6-6
J: TRBJ1-5
size: few
D: -
CDR3: CASSYTGGQPQHF
DNA: TGTGCCAGCAGTTACACGGGAGGACAGCCCCAGCATTTT

V: TRBV27
J: TRBJ2-1
size: -
D: -
CDR3: CASSFGPSAGTEYNEQFF
DNA: TGTGCCAGCAGTTTTGGCCCAAGCGCCGGGACGGAATACAATGAGCAGTTCTTC

V: TRBV29-1
J: TRBJ2-7
size: few
D: TRBD1
CDR3: CSVGTGVGEQYF
DNA: TGCAGCGTTGGGACAGGGGTAGGCGAGCAGTACTTC

V: TRBV15
J: TRBJ2-1
size: -
D: -
CDR3: CATSRKKVEGGRNEQFF
DNA: TGTGCCACCAGCAGGAAAAAGGTCGAGGGGGGACGGAATGAGCAGTTCTTC

V: TRBV5-1
J: TRBJ2-7
size: many
D: -
CDR3: CASSSIGGDEQYF
DNA: TGCGCCAGCAGCTCAATCGGAGGCGACGAGCAGTACTTC

V: TRBV5-8
J: TRBJ2-4
size: many
D: -
CDR3: CASSRWTGGNIQYF
DNA: TGTGCCAGCAGCCGGTGGACAGGAGGGAACATTCAGTACTTC

V: TRBV20-1
J: TRBJ1-1
size: few
D: -
CDR3: CSARDWALMGDTEAFF
DNA: TGCAGTGCTAGAGATTGGGCCTTAATGGGGGACACTGAAGCTTTCTTT

V: TRBV2
J: TRBJ2-3
size: -
D: -
CDR3: CASSADSQRTDTQYF
DNA: TGTGCCAGCAGTGCTGACAGCCAACGCACAGATACGCAGTATTTT

V: TRBV5-1
J: TRBJ1-2
size: -
D: -
CDR3: CASRGQTTQEDTF
DNA: TGCGCCAGCAGAGGCCAGACCACACAGGAGGACACCTTC

V: TRBV29-1
J: TRBJ1-2
size: many
D: -
CDR3: CSVDPNNYGYTF
DNA: TGCAGCGTTGACCCTAACAACTATGGCTACACCTTC

V: TRBV5-6
J: TRBJ1-5
size: -
D: -
CDR3: CASSLTGTPWSQHF
DNA: TGTGCCAGCAGCTTAACCGGGACGCCGTGGTCCCAGCATTTT

V: TRBV9
J: TRBJ2-7
size: -
D: TRBD1
CDR3: CASSLQTGDSEQYF
DNA: TGTGCCAGCAGCTTGCAGACAGGGGACTCCGAGCAGTACTTC

V: TRBV6-2/TRBV6-3
J: TRBJ2-3
size: few
D: TRBD1
CDR3: CASSEGQGFSDTQYF
DNA: TGTGCCAGCAGCGAGGGACAGGGTTTTTCCGATACGCAGTATTTT

V: TRBV12-3/TRBV12-4
J: TRBJ1-1
size: -
D: TRBD1
CDR3: CASRGQAENTEAFF
DNA: TGTGCCAGCAGAGGACAGGCCGAGAACACTGAAGCTTTCTTT

V: TRBV5-1
J: TRBJ2-2
size: few
D: -
CDR3: CASSDRGIANTGELFF
DNA: TGCGCCAGCAGCGATCGGGGAATCGCGAACACCGGGGAGCTGTTTTTT

V: TRBV5-1
J: TRBJ2-7
size: few
D: -
CDR3: CASSGAPKDYEQYF
DNA: TGCGCCAGCAGCGGGGCCCCAAAGGACTACGAGCAGTACTTC

V: TRBV4-1
J: TRBJ2-1
size: -
D: TRBD2
CDR3: CASSLPRTSGGEQFF
DNA: TGCGCCAGCAGCCTCCCTCGGACTAGCGGTGGTGAGCAGTTCTTC

V: TRBV4-1
J: TRBJ1-2
size: -
D: TRBD1
CDR3: CASSPPTGALNYGYTF
DNA: TGCGCCAGCAGCCCTCCGACAGGGGCCCTCAACTATGGCTACACCTTC

V: TRBV13
J: TRBJ2-3
size: few
D: -
CDR3: CASSWDREKTSSVPIFSDTQYF
DNA: TGTGCCAGCAGCTGGGACAGAGAGAAGACTAGCAGCGTACCAATCTTTTCAGATACGCAGTATTTT

V: TRBV28
J: TRBJ2-5
size: few
D: -
CDR3: CASSPGTPGSQYF
DNA: TGTGCCAGCAGCCCCGGGACACCAGGGTCCCAGTACTTC

V: TRBV6-1
J: TRBJ2-3
size: -
D: -
CDR3: CASSQGPQGTNTDTQYF
DNA: TGTGCCAGCAGTCAAGGCCCTCAGGGAACCAACACAGATACGCAGTATTTT

V: TRBV4-1
J: TRBJ2-7
size: -
D: -
CDR3: CASSQQGGAYEQYF
DNA: TGCGCCAGCAGCCAACAGGGTGGGGCCTACGAGCAGTACTTC

V: TRBV12-3/TRBV12-4
J: TRBJ2-7
size: -
D: -
CDR3: CASSLGFSQAYEQYF
DNA: TGTGCCAGCAGTTTAGGTTTCTCGCAGGCCTACGAGCAGTACTTC

V: TRBV7-3
J: TRBJ2-1
size: once
D: TRBD2
CDR3: CASSLPRSKLAGETNEQFF
DNA: TGTGCCAGCAGCTTACCCCGATCAAAACTAGCGGGAGAAACCAATGAGCAGTTCTTC

V: TRBV2
J: TRBJ2-2
size: -
D: TRBD1
CDR3: CASREDRGNTGELFF
DNA: TGTGCCAGCAGGGAGGACAGGGGGAACACCGGGGAGCTGTTTTTT

V: TRBV10-3
J: TRBJ2-1
size: -
D: -
CDR3: CAISESRPDEQFF
DNA: TGTGCCATCAGTGAGTCTAGGCCCGATGAGCAGTTCTTC

V: TRBV12-3/TRBV12-4
J: TRBJ2-1
size: -
D: -
CDR3: CASSLRIRDNEQFF
DNA: TGTGCCAGCAGTTTGAGGATCCGGGACAATGAGCAGTTCTTC

V: TRBV6-1
J: TRBJ2-1
size: -
D: TRBD2
CDR3: CASLGEGYNEQFF
DNA: TGTGCCAGCCTAGGGGAGGGTTACAATGAGCAGTTCTTC

V: TRBV20-1
J: TRBJ2-1
size: -
D: -
CDR3: CSAIGPLGPYNEQFF
DNA: TGCAGTGCTATCGGTCCTCTGGGACCCTACAATGAGCAGTTCTTC

V: TRBV5-1
J: TRBJ1-2
size: -
D: TRBD1
CDR3: CASSLRTGPDYGYTF
DNA: TGCGCCAGCAGCTTAAGGACAGGGCCCGACTATGGCTACACCTTC

V: TRBV5-1
J: TRBJ2-5
size: few
D: TRBD1
CDR3: CASSLPTGTGEETQYF
DNA: TGCGCCAGCAGCTTGCCAACCGGGACAGGGGAAGAGACCCAGTACTTC

V: TRBV5-1
J: TRBJ2-1
size: -
D: -
CDR3: CASSTAGVEQFF
DNA: TGCGCCAGCAGCACGGCAGGGGTCGAGCAGTTCTTC

V: TRBV6-2/TRBV6-3
J: TRBJ1-1
size: few
D: TRBD1
CDR3: CASSTHSEGAKTEAFF
DNA: TGTGCCAGCAGTACCCACTCGGAGGGGGCAAAAACTGAAGCTTTCTTT

V: TRBV29-1
J: TRBJ2-7
size: few
D: -
CDR3: CSVLSRGVAASYEQYF
DNA: TGCAGCGTTCTAAGTCGCGGGGTAGCGGCTTCCTACGAGCAGTACTTC

V: TRBV7-8
J: TRBJ2-7
size: few
D: -
CDR3: CASSSGGLAGEQYF
DNA: TGTGCCAGCAGCTCAGGCGGGTTAGCCGGCGAGCAGTACTTC

V: TRBV12-3/TRBV12-4
J: TRBJ1-1
size: many
D: -
CDR3: CASIENLNTEAFF
DNA: TGTGCCAGCATCGAAAACTTGAACACTGAAGCTTTCTTT

V: TRBV27
J: TRBJ1-6
size: many
D: TRBD1
CDR3: CASSLWTGGVSPLHF
DNA: TGTGCCAGCAGTTTATGGACAGGGGGCGTTTCACCCCTCCACTTT